A selection of T cell receptor beta chains follows, all from one sample in a study of cytomegalovirus exposure and HLA in healthy donors. Here immunoSEQ multiplex PCR was the method, and the copy in TCRdb shows in-frame clones only, minus some. The data show 150,000 to 200,000 clones, 80% seen once. The sequencing input was PBMCs. The receptor source for this set is a man under 40 in good health and CMV-seronegative. Both conserved end residues are part of each CDR3. Each record gives: CDR3 DNA, CDR3 protein, D gene, V gene, J gene, clone size. D genes are given only for firm matches. Not all rows give a size; the values are once, few, many and, for expanded clones, a class.

TGTGCCTGGAGTGTACGGGAGGACTGGTTCAAATCAGCCCAGCATTTT	CAWSVREDWFKSAQHF	NA	TRBV30	TRBJ1-5	NA
TGTGCCAGCAGCTTTGGGGGCCTCAGGGGAGGGACAGATACGCAGTATTTT	CASSFGGLRGGTDTQYF	NA	TRBV5-6	TRBJ2-3	NA
TGTGCCAGCAGTTGGGGACTAGCGGCCGGGGAGCTGTTTTTT	CASSWGLAAGELFF	TRBD2	TRBV6-5	TRBJ2-2	NA
TGTGCCAGTAGGACCCTAGGGCGGGGGAATGAGCAGTTCTTC	CASRTLGRGNEQFF	TRBD2	TRBV19	TRBJ2-1	few
TGCAGCGTTGCAGGGGTAACTGAAGCTTTCTTT	CSVAGVTEAFF	NA	TRBV29-1	TRBJ1-1	large
TGTGCCAGCTCCCCCGGGGAGGGATACGAGCAGTACTTC	CASSPGEGYEQYF	TRBD2	TRBV18	TRBJ2-7	NA
TGTGCCAGCAGCGTTAGACAGGGGGTGGCCGGGGAGCTGTTTTTT	CASSVRQGVAGELFF	TRBD1	TRBV9	TRBJ2-2	NA
TGCGCCAGCAGTTCCGGGACAGCGATGCTTGAAAAACTGTTTTTT	CASSSGTAMLEKLFF	TRBD1	TRBV5-1	TRBJ1-4	NA
TGCAGCGTACGCGGGACAGTAGGCCAAAACATTCAGTACTTC	CSVRGTVGQNIQYF	NA	TRBV29-1	TRBJ2-4	few
TGTGCCAGCTCACCGTATCCTCCGGGACAGGTATCCTCCTATAATTCACCCCTCCACTTT	CASSPYPPGQVSSYNSPLHF	TRBD1	TRBV18	TRBJ1-6	NA
TGTGCCAGCAGCCCCCGGACAGGGAACACTGAAGCTTTCTTT	CASSPRTGNTEAFF	TRBD1	TRBV5-4	TRBJ1-1	NA
TGTGCCAGCAGCTCCTCCCCGGGAGCGGGGGGGCCTTATGAGACCCAGTACTTC	CASSSSPGAGGPYETQYF	TRBD2	TRBV7-2	TRBJ2-5	NA
TGTGCCAGCAGCTTGGTAGGGGAGGCTGAAGCTTTCTTT	CASSLVGEAEAFF	NA	TRBV5-5	TRBJ1-1	NA
TGTGCCAGCAGCCGAGGGGACATCACCTACGAGCAGTACTTC	CASSRGDITYEQYF	NA	TRBV5-4	TRBJ2-7	NA
TGTGCCAGCAGCTTAGATGGCAGGATCTATGGCTACACCTTC	CASSLDGRIYGYTF	NA	TRBV7-2	TRBJ1-2	NA
TGTGCCAGCGCCTCCGGGACAGGGTCCTACGAGCAGTACTTC	CASASGTGSYEQYF	TRBD1	TRBV19	TRBJ2-7	NA
TGTGCCAGCAGCCCCGGGACAGGGAACGGTCAGCCCCAGCATTTT	CASSPGTGNGQPQHF	TRBD1	TRBV5-5	TRBJ1-5	NA
TGTGCCAGCAGCGCCCAAACTAGGAACACTGAAGCTTTCTTT	CASSAQTRNTEAFF	NA	TRBV9	TRBJ1-1	NA
TGTGCCATCGGAGGAGACTGCTCCTACGAGCAGTACTTC	CAIGGDCSYEQYF	NA	TRBV21-1	TRBJ2-7	NA
TGTGCCATGAGGGGGCTTGGCACTGAAGCTTTCTTT	CAMRGLGTEAFF	TRBD1	TRBV10-3	TRBJ1-1	NA
TGTGCCAGCAGTTACCCCCCCTTACTAGCGTTGAACACCGGGGAGCTGTTTTTT	CASSYPPLLALNTGELFF	TRBD2	TRBV28	TRBJ2-2	NA
TGTGCCAGCAGCCCCGGTGGGACCCAGTACTTC	CASSPGGTQYF	NA	TRBV7-2	TRBJ2-5	NA
TGTGCCAGCAGTCCCGGCCCCCTGGGGCTTCAGCCCCAGCATTTT	CASSPGPLGLQPQHF	NA	TRBV28	TRBJ1-5	NA
TGTGCCAGCAGCGTGACACCCGGTGGCGAAAAACTGTTTTTT	CASSVTPGGEKLFF	NA	TRBV5-4	TRBJ1-4	few
TGTGCCAGCAGTGAATTGCGGGGGGCGGAAGGCAATCAGCCCCAGCATTTT	CASSELRGAEGNQPQHF	NA	TRBV6-1	TRBJ1-5	NA
TGCGCCAGCAGCCAAGTAGGGGACTATGGCTACACCTTC	CASSQVGDYGYTF	NA	TRBV4-1	TRBJ1-2	NA
TGTGCCAGCAGCAGGGACAGGGTAGGCTACAATGAGCAGTTCTTC	CASSRDRVGYNEQFF	NA	TRBV21-1	TRBJ2-1	NA
TGCAGCGTTCGTGTGAGGCCTGGGAACACTGAAGCTTTCTTT	CSVRVRPGNTEAFF	NA	TRBV29-1	TRBJ1-1	NA
TGCGCCAGCAGCTGGACAGGGGGCTACGAGCAGTACTTC	CASSWTGGYEQYF	TRBD1	TRBV5-1	TRBJ2-7	NA
TGTGCCAGCAGCTTGCGAAACAGGGCAACTAATGAAAAACTGTTTTTT	CASSLRNRATNEKLFF	NA	TRBV7-9	TRBJ1-4	NA
TGTGCCTGGAGTGGACAGGGGGATCTTCAGCCCCAGCATTTT	CAWSGQGDLQPQHF	TRBD1	TRBV30	TRBJ1-5	NA
TGTGCCAGCAGTCCAAGTCAGGGGAAGAGCAATCAGCCCCAGCATTTT	CASSPSQGKSNQPQHF	NA	TRBV27	TRBJ1-5	NA
TGTGCCAGCAGCAACAGGGAAGTCACAGGCTATGGCTACACCTTC	CASSNREVTGYGYTF	NA	TRBV7-2	TRBJ1-2	NA
TGTGCCAGCAGTTGGGTCGGGGATAGCGGGAGTGGGTATGAGCAGTTCTTC	CASSWVGDSGSGYEQFF	TRBD2	TRBV28	TRBJ2-1	NA
TGTGCCAGCAGCTCGGAAGGGGGCTACAATGAGCAGTTCTTC	CASSSEGGYNEQFF	NA	TRBV5-8	TRBJ2-1	few
TGTGCCAGCAGAGGACAGTACGAGCAGTACTTC	CASRGQYEQYF	NA	TRBV6-1	TRBJ2-7	NA
TGTGCCAGCAGATACCGACATTTTGGGGCCAACGTCCTGACTTTC	CASRYRHFGANVLTF	NA	TRBV5-4	TRBJ2-6	once
TGTGCCAGCAGTGACCCCGGGACAGGGGGCGGGGGTCAGCCCCAGCATTTT	CASSDPGTGGGGQPQHF	TRBD1	TRBV6-1	TRBJ1-5	NA
TGTGCCAGCAGCCGTCTAGGGGGAAAGGGCACAGATACGCAGTATTTT	CASSRLGGKGTDTQYF	NA	TRBV7-6	TRBJ2-3	NA
TGTGCCAGCAGTTCCCCGGACAGTAGCGATGAGCAGTTCTTC	CASSSPDSSDEQFF	NA	TRBV27	TRBJ2-1	NA
TGTGCCAGCAGCGTCACAGGGGGAGACTACGAGCGGTACTTC	CASSVTGGDYERYF	TRBD1	TRBV9	TRBJ2-7	NA
TGCGCCAGCAGCTTGGATAGAGGCTACACCTTC	CASSLDRGYTF	NA	TRBV5-1	TRBJ1-2	NA
TGTGCCAGTAGTAGGGACAGGGGCTATGGCTACACCTTC	CASSRDRGYGYTF	TRBD1	TRBV19	TRBJ1-2	NA
TGTGCCAGCAGCCCCCCAGCGGTATTAGCCAAAAACATTCAGTACTTC	CASSPPAVLAKNIQYF	NA	TRBV11-2	TRBJ2-4	NA
TGCGCCAGCAGCTACCCCAGAAGCTCCTACAATGAGCAGTTCTTC	CASSYPRSSYNEQFF	NA	TRBV5-1	TRBJ2-1	few
TGTGCCAGCAGTTACACCCCTACAGGGCAATCACCCCTCCACTTT	CASSYTPTGQSPLHF	NA	TRBV6-5	TRBJ1-6	NA
TGTGCCATCAGCCCGGGGGGCAATCAGCCCCAGCATTTT	CAISPGGNQPQHF	NA	TRBV7-8	TRBJ1-5	NA
TGTGCCAGCAGTTACTCGAGAGGGACCGGGGAGCTGTTTTTT	CASSYSRGTGELFF	NA	TRBV6-5	TRBJ2-2	NA
TGCGCCAGCAGCTTGGTCGGGACTAGCGGCGACGAGCAGTACTTC	CASSLVGTSGDEQYF	TRBD2	TRBV5-1	TRBJ2-7	NA
TGTGCCAGCAGTTTGGATCCGGAGGATGGCTACACCTTC	CASSLDPEDGYTF	NA	TRBV27	TRBJ1-2	NA